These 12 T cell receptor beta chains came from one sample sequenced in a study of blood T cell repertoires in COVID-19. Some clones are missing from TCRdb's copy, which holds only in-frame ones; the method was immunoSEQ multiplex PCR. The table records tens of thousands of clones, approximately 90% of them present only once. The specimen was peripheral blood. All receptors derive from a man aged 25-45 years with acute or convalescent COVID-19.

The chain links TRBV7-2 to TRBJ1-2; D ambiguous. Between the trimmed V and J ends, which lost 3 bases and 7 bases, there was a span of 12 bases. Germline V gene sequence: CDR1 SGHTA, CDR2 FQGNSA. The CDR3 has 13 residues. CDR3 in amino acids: CASSFKGSGGYTF. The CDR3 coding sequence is TGTGCCAGCAGCTTCAAAGGGAGTGGTGGCTACACCTTC.

In nucleotides, the CDR3 is TGCGCCAGCAGGAGACAGGGGGCGAATGAGCAGTTCTTC. This gives the protein CASRRQGANEQFF. The V and J genes are TRBV10-1 and TRBJ2-1, with TRBD1 matching over 10 bases. Germline assignment: CDR1 WNHNN and CDR2 SYGVQD (reference sequence). The CDR3 loop spans 13 amino acids. The junction had 3 bases not matched to a gene; V was cut back by 6 bases and J by 7 bases.

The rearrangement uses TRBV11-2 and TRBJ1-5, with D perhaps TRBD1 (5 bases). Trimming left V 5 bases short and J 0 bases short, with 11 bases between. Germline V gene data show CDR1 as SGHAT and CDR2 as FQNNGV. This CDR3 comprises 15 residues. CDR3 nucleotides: TGTGCCAGCAGCCCGGGGGGGAATAGCAATCAGCCCCAGCATTTT. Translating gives CASSPGGNSNQPQHF.

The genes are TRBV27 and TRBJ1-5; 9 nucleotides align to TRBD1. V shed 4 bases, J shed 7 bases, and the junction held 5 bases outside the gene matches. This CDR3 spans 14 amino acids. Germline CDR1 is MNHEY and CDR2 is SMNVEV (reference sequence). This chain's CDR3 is CASSSQGARQPQHF. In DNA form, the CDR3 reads TGTGCCAGCAGTTCACAGGGGGCCCGGCAGCCCCAGCATTTT.

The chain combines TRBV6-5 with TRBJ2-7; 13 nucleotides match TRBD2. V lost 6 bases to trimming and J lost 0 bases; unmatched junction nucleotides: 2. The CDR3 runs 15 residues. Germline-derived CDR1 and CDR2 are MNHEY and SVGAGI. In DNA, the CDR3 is TGTGCCAGCAGCGGACTAGCGGGAGCCTCCTACGAGCAGTACTTC. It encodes CASSGLAGASYEQYF.

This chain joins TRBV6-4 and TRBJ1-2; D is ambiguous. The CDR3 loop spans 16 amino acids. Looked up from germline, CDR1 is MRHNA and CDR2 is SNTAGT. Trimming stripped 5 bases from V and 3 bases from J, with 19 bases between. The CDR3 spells CASSPQPISGYYGYTF. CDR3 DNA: TGTGCCAGCAGTCCCCAACCCATTTCGGGATACTATGGCTACACCTTC.

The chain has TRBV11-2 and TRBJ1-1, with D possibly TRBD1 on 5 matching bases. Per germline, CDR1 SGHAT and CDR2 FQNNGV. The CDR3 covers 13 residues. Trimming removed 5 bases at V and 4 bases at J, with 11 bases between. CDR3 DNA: TGTGCCAGCAGCGCCGACAGTTCCACTGAAGCTTTCTTT. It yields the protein CASSADSSTEAFF.

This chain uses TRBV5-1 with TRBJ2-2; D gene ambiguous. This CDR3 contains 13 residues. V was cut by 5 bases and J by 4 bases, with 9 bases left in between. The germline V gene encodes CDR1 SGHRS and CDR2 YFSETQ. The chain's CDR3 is CASRQMTTGELFF. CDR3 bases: TGCGCCAGCAGACAGATGACCACCGGGGAGCTGTTTTTT.

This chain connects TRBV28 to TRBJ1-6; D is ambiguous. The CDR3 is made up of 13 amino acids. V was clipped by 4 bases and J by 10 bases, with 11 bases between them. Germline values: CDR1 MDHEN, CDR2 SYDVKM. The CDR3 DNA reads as TGTGCCAGCAGTTCCATAGCGTTCTCACCCCTCCACTTT. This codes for CASSSIAFSPLHF.

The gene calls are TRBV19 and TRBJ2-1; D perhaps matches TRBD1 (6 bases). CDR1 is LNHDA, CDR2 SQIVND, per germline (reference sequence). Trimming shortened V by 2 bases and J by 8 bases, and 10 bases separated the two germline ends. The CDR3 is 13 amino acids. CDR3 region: CASSIMGAHEQFF. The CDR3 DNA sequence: TGTGCCAGTAGTATAATGGGGGCCCATGAGCAGTTCTTC.

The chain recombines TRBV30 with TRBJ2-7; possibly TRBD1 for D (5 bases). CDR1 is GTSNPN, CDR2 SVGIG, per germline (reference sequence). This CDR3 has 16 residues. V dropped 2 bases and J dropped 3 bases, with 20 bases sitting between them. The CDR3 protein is CAWSLLTASVDYEQYF. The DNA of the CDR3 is TGTGCCTGGAGTCTCTTGACAGCCTCCGTCGACTACGAGCAGTACTTC.

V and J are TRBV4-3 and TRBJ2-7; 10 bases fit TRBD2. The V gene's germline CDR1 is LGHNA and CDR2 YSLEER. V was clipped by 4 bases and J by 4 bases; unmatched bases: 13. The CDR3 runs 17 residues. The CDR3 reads CASSPMKWPSGSYEQYF. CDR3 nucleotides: TGCGCCAGCAGCCCGATGAAGTGGCCTAGCGGGAGTTACGAGCAGTACTTC.